The next 2 T cell receptor beta chains were all read from a single sample in a study of tumor-infiltrating lymphocytes in oesophageal squamous cell carcinoma. TCRdb redid the calling of the PCR reads with MiXCR, one entry per CDR3 protein. The sample records about 10,000 distinct CDR3 sequences, about 60% being singletons. Material for sequencing was esophageal tumor tissue. The receptors here all came from a male donor with esophageal squamous cell carcinoma.

V is TRBV7-6 and J is TRBJ2-7, with 9 nucleotides matching TRBD1. CDR1 is SGHVS, CDR2 FNYEAQ, per germline. This CDR3 has 14 residues. The junction had 4 bases not matched to a gene; V was cut back by 5 bases and J by 2 bases. The CDR3 reads CASSPRQGAYEQYF. CDR3 nucleotide sequence: TGTGCCAGCAGCCCGCGACAGGGGGCCTACGAGCAGTACTTC.

J is TRBJ2-4 and V is TRBV6-6; a possible D gene is TRBD2 (6 bases). The DNA end is more similar to TRBJ2-7, so the J call may be wrong. Germline V gene data show CDR1 as MNHNY and CDR2 as SVGAGI (reference sequence). This CDR3 has 14 residues. In nucleotides, the CDR3 is TGTGCCAGCAGTTACGGAGGGCTCGGTAGCGAGCAGTACTTC. This encodes CASSYGGLGSEQYF.